This T cell receptor beta chain was identified in a study of regulatory T cells in long-lasting Graves disease. In this sample, this clonotype turned up many times. V was pared by 6 bases and J by 0 bases, with 12 bases between. Germline lookup yields CDR1 MNHNS and CDR2 SASEGT. The CDR3 extends over 16 amino acids. iRepertoire HTBI primers and Arm-PCR of CDR3 regions built TCR beta libraries. Authors' analysis steps: Analysis of the samples identified more than 60 TRBV and about 14 TRBJ segments. TCRdb fed the multiplex PCR reads into MiXCR, producing one record per CDR3 protein. The V and J calls were not made by the authors but by TCRdb's processing. The sample lists hundreds of thousands of distinct CDR3 sequences, about 16% occurring once. Time point reported: newly diagnosed GD, antithyroid drugs for less than 3 months. The TCR library used RNA extracted from PBMCs.

This clonotype was obtained from a female donor with Graves disease. The chain carries TRBV6-1 and TRBJ2-6; the D gene is possibly TRBD1 (6 bases). The specimen was peripheral blood mononuclear cells (PBMCs), collected at new diagnosis, from a patient treated with antithyroid drugs. The CDR3 here is CASRTGTHSGANVLTF. The CDR3 nucleotides read TGTGCCAGCAGGACAGGTACACACTCTGGGGCCAACGTCCTGACTTTC.